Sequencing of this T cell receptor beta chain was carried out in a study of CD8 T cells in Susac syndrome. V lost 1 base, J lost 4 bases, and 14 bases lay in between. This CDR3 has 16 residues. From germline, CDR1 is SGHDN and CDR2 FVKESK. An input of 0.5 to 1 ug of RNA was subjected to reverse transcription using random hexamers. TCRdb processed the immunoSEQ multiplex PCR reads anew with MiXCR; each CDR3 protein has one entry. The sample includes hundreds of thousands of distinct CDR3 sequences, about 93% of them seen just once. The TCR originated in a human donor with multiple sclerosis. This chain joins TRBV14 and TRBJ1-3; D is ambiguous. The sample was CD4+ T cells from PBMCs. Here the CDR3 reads CASSQVERSAGNTIYF. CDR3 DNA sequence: TGTGCCAGCAGCCAAGTTGAACGTTCGGCCGGAAACACCATATATTTT.